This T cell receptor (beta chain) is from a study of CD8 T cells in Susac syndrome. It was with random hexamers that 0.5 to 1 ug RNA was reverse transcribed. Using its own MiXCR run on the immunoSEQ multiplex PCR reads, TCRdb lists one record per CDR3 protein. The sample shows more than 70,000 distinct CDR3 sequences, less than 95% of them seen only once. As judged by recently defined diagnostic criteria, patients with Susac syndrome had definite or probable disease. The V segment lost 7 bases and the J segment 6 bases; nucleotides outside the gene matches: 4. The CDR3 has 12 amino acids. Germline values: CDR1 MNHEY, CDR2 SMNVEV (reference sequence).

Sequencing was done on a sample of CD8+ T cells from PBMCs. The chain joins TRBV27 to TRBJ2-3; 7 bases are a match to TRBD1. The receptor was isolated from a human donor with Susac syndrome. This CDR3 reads CASTSGGDTQYF. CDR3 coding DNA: TGTGCCAGCACCTCAGGGGGTGATACGCAGTATTTT.